Described below is a single T cell receptor (beta chain) sequence and its context. The data originate from a study of blood T cell repertoires in COVID-19. On the study more broadly: From the United States, Italy and Spain came samples of acute and convalescent COVID-19. Sample material is recorded as cDNA or gDNA derived from T cells, B-cell-depleted T cells, or PBMCs.

The germline V gene has CDR1 SGHAT and CDR2 FQNNGV. V lost 5 bases and J lost 4, with 12 bases in between. This CDR3 is built from 15 residues. Study processing details: The authors estimated nucleated cell counts from reference gene primer amplification. Generated by immunoSEQ multiplex PCR, the TCRdb table keeps only in-frame clones and is missing some. For V, J and clone size, that table is used; D and trimming come from the DNA. This repertoire shows 300,000 to 450,000 clones, roughly 86% found once; its top ten account for 1%. The V and J genes are TRBV11-2 and TRBJ1-6; maybe TRBD1 (6 bases). Sequencing was performed on PBMCs or T cells enriched from blood (not recorded which). This TCR derives from a woman aged 30 to 39 who had been exposed to COVID-19. The CDR3 DNA follows: TGTGCCAGCAGCCCATCCACAGGGTATAATTCACCCCTCCACTTT. This gives the protein CASSPSTGYNSPLHF.